This is a list of T cell receptor beta chains from one sample in a study of CD8+ T cells in alopecia areata. Method: immunoSEQ multiplex PCR; TCRdb's copy keeps in-frame clones and lacks some. The table shows fewer than 110,000 clones, with approximately 63% occurring only once. The sequences come from CD8+ T cells sorted from blood, collected at roughly week 58, from a patient treated with tofacitinib. The receptors come from a human donor with alopecia areata. Both conserved end residues are trimmed from each CDR3.

TRBJ1-4 | TRBV14 | ASRGGEEKLF
TRBJ1-5 | TRBV29-1 | SVGRVHRADQPQH
TRBJ2-7 | TRBV5-1 | ASSLSFGYEQY
TRBJ2-7 | TRBV4-2 | ASSPGTGGYEQY
TRBJ2-3 | TRBV4-2 | ASSYSSGGAADTQY
TRBJ1-1 | TRBV30 | AWSFTNTEAF
TRBJ2-7 | TRBV4-1 | ASSQPGDRGYEQY
TRBJ2-3 | TRBV7-9 | ASSRQGTDTQY
TRBJ2-7 | TRBV27 | ASRGTGRPYEQY
TRBJ2-5 | TRBV6-5 | ASSPDEGAQETQY
TRBJ1-5 | TRBV25-1 | ASSVGGGNQPQH
TRBJ1-5 | TRBV4-2 | ASSPAGGEGYQPQH
TRBJ2-7 | TRBV29-1 | SVGGIPSNEQY
TRBJ2-1 | TRBV27 | ASRGLEQF
TRBJ2-7 | TRBV13 | ASSLGYGARNYEQY
TRBJ2-7 | TRBV19 | ASSIDGGQDYAYEQY
TRBJ1-1 | TRBV2 | ASSSRELGTEAF
TRBJ2-3 | TRBV7-9 | ASSGGSTDTQY
TRBJ2-7 | TRBV7-8 | ASSLAGRAGLDEQY
TRBJ2-2 | TRBV7-6 | ASSSRLAGTNTGELF
TRBJ1-2 | TRBV23-1 | ASIPGTGDGYT
TRBJ1-1 | TRBV5-1 | ASSSTGMNTEAF
TRBJ2-1 | TRBV30 | AWTYRVHEQF
TRBJ2-5 | TRBV9 | ASSASPDGTQETQY
TRBJ2-4 | TRBV4-1 | ASSQDSILTMVKNIQY
TRBJ2-1 | TRBV27 | ASSFLQGTFNEQF
TRBJ2-7 | TRBV6-6 | ASGYYEQY
TRBJ1-2 | TRBV15 | ATSRERVTIYGYT
TRBJ2-7 | TRBV10-3 | AISEYDRAGSYEQY